This TCR beta chain was profiled in a study of CD8+ T cells in alopecia areata. Study observations and caveats: Both scalp clonality and the expanded CD8+ clones among the top 100 showed a significant decrease with tofacitinib. There was only one nonresponder, so it was unclear how baseline CD8+ expansion relates to response.

On this clone itself: Its antigen remains unknown.

Reverse transcribed after extraction, RNA yielded cDNA as the sequencing template. Repertoires were generated with immunoSEQ multiplex PCR, while TCRdb's copy carries only in-frame clones and drops some. The repertoire holds more than 200,000 clones, with around two fifths as singletons. The V gene lost 5 bases and the J gene lost 4 bases, with 15 bases spanning the gap. The germline V gene has CDR1 ENHRY and CDR2 SYGVKD. CDR3 length equals 15 residues. Indicated treatment: oral pan-JAK inhibitor, 5-10 mg twice daily. Lesional scalp tissue (obtained by punch biopsy) and peripheral blood were collected from alopecia areata patients.

Specimen: CD4+ T cells sorted from blood, collected at approximately week 37, from a patient treated with tofacitinib. The chain is built from TRBV10-3 and TRBJ1-5; D is undetermined. The origin of this receptor is a human donor with alopecia areata. Here the CDR3 reads CAISSRLGSNQPQHF. The CDR3 bases are TGTGCCATCAGTTCCAGGTTAGGGTCTAATCAGCCCCAGCATTTT.